This T cell receptor beta chain was identified during a study of PD-1 blockade in classical Hodgkin lymphoma. Whole-study findings and limits: For complete responders, baseline diversity was comparable to that of newly diagnosed patients. In newly diagnosed patients, baseline TCR diversity was reportedly below that of healthy donors. Nivolumab initiated under 1 year post-ASCT led to patient exclusion.

Time point of the sample: cycle 4 day 1 (C4D1), after 5 to 7 weeks of nivolumab. Patients all relapsed after autologous stem cell transplantation, and there was variation in brentuximab vedotin exposure. In regard to this clone: As yet, its antigen is unknown.

Deletions cut 4 bases from V and 4 bases from J, with 10 bases between. The CDR3 totals 13 residues. CDR1 is LGHNA, CDR2 YSLEER, per germline. Some clones are missing from TCRdb's copy, which holds only in-frame ones; the method was immunoSEQ multiplex PCR. In the table there are about 27,000 clones, over 60% of which are singletons. Here the sequenced sample was peripheral blood mononuclear cells (PBMCs), taken before the fourth cycle of nivolumab. This sequence joins TRBV4-3 and TRBJ2-5, with unresolved D. The clonotype originates from a human donor with classical Hodgkin lymphoma. CDR3 sequence reads: CASSPGFGETQYF. CDR3 in DNA: TGCGCCAGCAGCCCCGGCTTTGGAGAGACCCAGTACTTC.